The 20 T cell receptor beta chains reported below all come from one sample, sequenced in a study of blood T cell repertoires in COVID-19. TCRdb's copy holds only in-frame clones and misses some; the assay was immunoSEQ multiplex PCR. The sample includes roughly 190,000 clones, roughly four fifths of them seen just once. Sample: peripheral blood. Source of these receptors: a woman aged 40 to 50 with acute or convalescent COVID-19.

This clone was recorded only once. J is TRBJ2-7 and V is TRBV6-6, with 9 positions matching TRBD1. This CDR3 contains 15 residues. V lost 6 bases to trimming and J lost 3 bases; unmatched junction nucleotides: 9. Germline V gene sequence: CDR1 MNHNY, CDR2 SVGAGI (reference sequence). CDR3 in amino acids: CASRNPGTGIYEQYF. The CDR3 nucleotides are TGTGCCAGCAGAAACCCCGGGACAGGGATCTACGAGCAGTACTTC.

The gene calls are TRBV4-1 and TRBJ2-2, with D possibly being TRBD1 (6 bases). The CDR3 runs 15 residues. The V and J ends lost 2 bases and 3 bases respectively, with 10 bases between them. Germline loops: CDR1 MGHRA, CDR2 YSYEKL. CDR3 residues: CASSQSGADTGELFF. The CDR3 bases are TGCGCCAGCAGCCAATCAGGGGCCGACACCGGGGAGCTGTTTTTT.

The chain couples TRBV5-1 to TRBJ2-5; D is possibly TRBD2 (6 bases). Germline V lookup: CDR1 SGHRS, CDR2 YFSETQ. The V and J ends lost 7 bases and 7 bases respectively, with 23 bases between them. The CDR3 consists of 15 residues. The CDR3 loop reads CASAVGTYAGATQYF. The CDR3 DNA reads as TGCGCCAGCGCGGTTGGGACTTACGCTGGGGCGACCCAGTACTTC.

The CDR3, as DNA: TGTGCCAGCAGTTCCCTGATAGCGGAGGCGGGAGAGACCCAGTACTTC. This translates into CASSSLIAEAGETQYF. This rearrangement joins TRBV6-2 or TRBV6-3 to TRBJ2-5, with a tentative D call TRBD2 (6 bases). The V end lost 4 bases, the J end lost 4 bases, and 19 bases lay between the germline ends. Germline V lookup: CDR1 MNHEY, CDR2 SVGEGT. The CDR3 runs 16 residues.

The chain is built from TRBV28 and TRBJ1-1; weak D call: TRBD1 (5 bases). Germline V gives CDR1 MDHEN, CDR2 SYDVKM. V lost 4 bases to trimming and J lost 7 bases, with 19 bases between them. The CDR3 totals 15 residues. The CDR3 DNA follows: TGTGCCAGCAGTTCGCCGGGGCGGGGAATCGTTGAAGCTTTCTTT. Amino acids: CASSSPGRGIVEAFF. Together with reference TRBV28 and TRBJ1-1, the CDR3 gives the full variable domain: DVKVTQSSRYLVKRTGEKVFLECVQDMDHENMFWYRQDPGLGLRLIYFSYDVKMKEKGDIPEGYSVSREKKERFSLILESASTNQTSMYLCASSSPGRGIVEAFFGQGTRLTVV.

This chain joins TRBV28 and TRBJ1-5; 9 nucleotides align to TRBD1. V dropped 7 bases and J dropped 3; count of bases not matched to a gene: 7. CDR3 size: 15 residues. The germline gives CDR1 MDHEN, CDR2 SYDVKM. In DNA, the CDR3 is TGTGCCAGCACCGATGGGACAGGGCTCAATCAGCCCCAGCATTTT. As protein: CASTDGTGLNQPQHF.

The chain uses TRBV5-8 and TRBJ2-2; 13 positions agree with TRBD2. The germline V gene has CDR1 SGHTS and CDR2 YDEGEE. V gave up 3 bases and J gave up 4 bases; unmatched junction bases: 6. The CDR3 has 17 amino acids. The CDR3 DNA reads as TGTGCCAGCAGCTCCGTCGGACTAGCGGGAGTCACCGGGGAGCTGTTTTTT. Translating gives CASSSVGLAGVTGELFF.

The rearrangement uses TRBV27 and TRBJ1-5; possibly TRBD1 for D (5 bases). The CDR3 is made up of 15 amino acids. The germline V gene has CDR1 MNHEY and CDR2 SMNVEV (reference sequence). V dropped 0 bases and J dropped 4 bases, with 10 bases sitting between them. Here the CDR3 DNA reads TGTGCCAGCAGTTTATCGGGGGGTTTTAATCAGCCCCAGCATTTT. Protein: CASSLSGGFNQPQHF.

This clone was seen only a few times. The chain couples TRBV7-8 to TRBJ1-1; TRBD1 matches 8 bases. Germline V lookup: CDR1 SGHVS, CDR2 FQNEAQ. The CDR3 spans 14 residues. J gave up 4 bases and V 5 bases, and 6 bases lay outside the gene matches. CDR3 sequence reads: CASSPNTGGTEAFF. The CDR3 DNA follows: TGTGCCAGCAGCCCCAATACAGGGGGCACTGAAGCTTTCTTT.

The chain uses TRBV7-9 and TRBJ2-1; 9 bases align to TRBD2. Trimming at V came to 5 bases and at J to 7 bases, leaving 21 bases not matched to a gene. Germline CDR1 SEHNR, CDR2 FQNEAQ (reference sequence). The CDR3 totals 19 residues. The CDR3 loop is CASSPLGGASGDSRNEQFF. Written as DNA, the CDR3 is TGTGCCAGCAGCCCTCTGGGGGGGGCTAGCGGGGACTCTCGGAATGAGCAGTTCTTC.

The chain joins TRBV2 to TRBJ2-3; D is undetermined. The ends were cut back, 2 bases at V and 3 bases at J, with 15 bases in the middle. CDR1 SNHLY and CDR2 FYNNEI come from the germline V gene. The CDR3 covers 16 residues. CDR3 nucleotide sequence: TGTGCCAGCAGTGAATTTGGCTACACAGCAACAGATACGCAGTATTTT. It specifies CASSEFGYTATDTQYF.

The chain uses TRBV19 and TRBJ2-1; D is possibly TRBD2 (11 bases). The V end was cut by 4 bases, the J end by 7 bases, with 26 bases between. The CDR3 is made up of 18 amino acids. Germline V gene sequence: CDR1 LNHDA, CDR2 SQIVND (reference sequence). DNA for the CDR3: TGTGCCAGTAGTACCCCCTTCCGACTAGCGGGACAGGGGAATGAGCAGTTCTTC. Its translation is CASSTPFRLAGQGNEQFF.

The count of this clone is one. This chain joins TRBV3-1 (or the pseudogene TRBV3-2) and TRBJ2-1; 8 bases are a match to TRBD1. Germline CDR1 is LGHDT and CDR2 is YNNKEL (reference sequence). Unmatched junction bases numbered 5, after V lost 5 bases and J lost 5 bases. The CDR3 consists of 14 residues. CDR3 loop: CASSDRGVDNEQFF. CDR3 nucleotides: TGTGCCAGCAGCGACAGGGGAGTTGACAATGAGCAGTTCTTC.

CDR3 residues: CASSLGAGTGREKLFF. CDR3 bases: TGTGCCAGCAGCTTGGGGGCCGGGACAGGCAGGGAAAAACTGTTTTTT. The rearrangement uses TRBV5-8 and TRBJ1-4; TRBD1 agrees at 8 bases. Trimming took 0 bases from V and 8 from J; bases not matched to a gene: 9. The CDR3 runs to 16 residues. In germline, CDR1 is SGHTS, CDR2 YDEGEE. The full variable domain, with the rest looked up from reference TRBV5-8 and TRBJ1-4, is EAGVTQSPTHLIKTRGQQATLRCSPISGHTSVYWYQQALGLGLQFLLWYDEGEERNRGNFPPRFSGRQFPNYSSELNVNALELEDSALYLCASSLGAGTGREKLFFGSGTQLSVL.

This clone was recorded a few times. This chain connects TRBV20-1 to TRBJ1-4; D is unresolved. The length of the CDR3 is 11 residues. In germline, CDR1 is DFQATT, CDR2 SNEGSKA (reference sequence). In DNA, the CDR3 is TGCAGGGCCCTCGTTAATGAAAAACTGTTTTTT. Protein sequence: CRALVNEKLFF.

The V gene is TRBV5-8, the J gene TRBJ1-6; TRBD1 might be the D (5 bases). CDR1 and CDR2 from the germline V gene are SGHTS and YDEGEE. Trimming cost V 6 bases and J 10 bases, with 17 bases left between them. The CDR3 has 14 residues. DNA of the CDR3: TGTGCCAGCACCCCGGGCAGGGCACAGTCACCCCTCCACTTT. Its protein is CASTPGRAQSPLHF.

The V gene is TRBV28, the J gene TRBJ1-4; TRBD1 matches at 10 bases. Trimming cost V 11 bases and J 6 bases; bases outside gene matches: 6. Looked up from germline, CDR1 is MDHEN and CDR2 is SYDVKM. The CDR3 contains 13 residues. Here the CDR3 DNA reads TGTGCCGCACTGGGGACAGGGGATGAAAAACTGTTTTTT. Translating gives CAALGTGDEKLFF.

The rearrangement joins TRBV5-1 to TRBJ2-1; 11 bases map to TRBD2. The germline V gene encodes CDR1 SGHRS and CDR2 YFSETQ. This CDR3 region has 16 residues. J lost 5 bases, V lost 2 bases, and 6 bases had no gene match. The CDR3 DNA sequence: TGCGCCAGCAGCTTCCCCCTAGCGGGGGGTCACAATGAGCAGTTCTTC. This encodes CASSFPLAGGHNEQFF.

V gene TRBV6-5 combines with J gene TRBJ1-5; tentatively, D is TRBD1 (6 bases). V was pared by 4 bases and J by 3 bases, with 16 bases between. From germline, CDR1 is MNHEY and CDR2 SVGAGI. The length of the CDR3 is 16 residues. The CDR3 spells CASSSTGTPHNQPQHF. The CDR3, as DNA: TGTGCCAGCAGTTCTACAGGGACCCCCCACAATCAGCCCCAGCATTTT.

The chain is built from TRBV6-7 and TRBJ1-2, with 12 positions matching TRBD1. TRBV6-7 is placed among ORFs of uncertain function. The CDR3 consists of 19 residues. Trimming cost V 10 bases and J 4 bases; bases outside gene matches: 22. The CDR3 DNA reads TGTGCCACAAGGGCGGTTGTGGGGACAGGGGGCGGACAGTCCTATGGCTACACCTTC. It encodes CATRAVVGTGGGQSYGYTF.